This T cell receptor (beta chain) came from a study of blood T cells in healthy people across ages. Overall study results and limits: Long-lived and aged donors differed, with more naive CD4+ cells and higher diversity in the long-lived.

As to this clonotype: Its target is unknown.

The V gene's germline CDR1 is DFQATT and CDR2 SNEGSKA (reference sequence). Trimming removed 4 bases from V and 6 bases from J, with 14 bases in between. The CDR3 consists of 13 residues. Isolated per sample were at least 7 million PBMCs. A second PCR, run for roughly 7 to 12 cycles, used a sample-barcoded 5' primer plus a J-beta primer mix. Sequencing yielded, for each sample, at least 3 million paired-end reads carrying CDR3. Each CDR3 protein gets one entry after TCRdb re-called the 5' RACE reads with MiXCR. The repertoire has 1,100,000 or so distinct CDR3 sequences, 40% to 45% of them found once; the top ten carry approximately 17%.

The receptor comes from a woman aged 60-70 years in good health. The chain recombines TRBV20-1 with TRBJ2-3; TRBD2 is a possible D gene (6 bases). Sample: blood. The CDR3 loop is CSANPGLVDTQYF. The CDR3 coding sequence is TGCAGTGCTAACCCGGGACTTGTTGATACGCAGTATTTT.